Detailed here is one T cell receptor (beta chain). Profiling of TCR beta VDJ combinations and CDR3 sequences used genomic DNA as template. TCRdb reprocessed the reads with MiXCR, giving one entry per CDR3 protein. The sample lists approximately 50,000 distinct CDR3 sequences, about 78% occurring once. This entry belongs to a study of CD8+CD57+ T cells in acquired aplastic anemia. Germline V gene sequence: CDR1 SQVTM, CDR2 ANQGSEA. V lost 6 bases and J 2 bases, leaving 12 bases between the germline ends. This CDR3 is built from 13 residues. The gene calls are TRBV29-1 and TRBJ2-3; D remains unclear. The clonotype was recovered from a human donor in good health, serving as a control. The specimen sequenced was sorted CD4+, CD8+, or CD8+CD57+ T cells (not recorded which) from PBMCs. CDR3 amino acids: CSVSPRLTDTQYF. CDR3 in DNA: TGCAGCGTAAGTCCCCGTCTCACAGATACGCAGTATTTT.